These T cell receptor beta chains were read from a single sample in a study of blood T cell repertoires in COVID-19. Assay used: immunoSEQ multiplex PCR; TCRdb lists only in-frame clones, some missing. The data show more than 150,000 clones, with about 87% seen just once and around 2.6% held by the top ten. Sequencing was done on a sample of peripheral blood. Receptor source: a man aged 35 to 55 with active or convalescent COVID-19. The CDR3 runs from the conserved cysteine through the conserved F or W. A D gene is named only where the DNA matches it firmly. Not all rows give a size; the values are once, few, many and, for expanded clones, a class.

TRBD1	TRBV5-8	TRBJ2-7	NA	CASAYRDRAYEQYF	TGTGCCAGCGCATACCGGGACAGGGCCTACGAGCAGTACTTC
NA	TRBV27	TRBJ1-2	NA	CASSLQYRVNYGYTF	TGTGCCAGCAGTTTACAGTACAGGGTTAACTATGGCTACACCTTC
NA	TRBV6-6	TRBJ1-1	NA	CASRGGDTEAFF	TGTGCCAGCAGGGGGGGTGACACTGAAGCTTTCTTT
TRBD2	TRBV11-2	TRBJ2-3	once	CASSPGLAGRTDTQYF	TGTGCCAGCAGCCCGGGACTAGCGGGGCGCACAGATACGCAGTATTTT
NA	TRBV6-2/TRBV6-3	TRBJ2-5	NA	CASSSSEAGSVTQYF	TGTGCCAGCAGTAGCTCTGAGGCGGGGAGTGTGACCCAGTACTTC
NA	TRBV5-6	TRBJ1-3	NA	CASSIGQNSGNTIYF	TGTGCCAGCAGCATCGGACAGAACTCTGGAAACACCATATATTTT
NA	TRBV2	TRBJ1-2	few	CASMGGPEGGNYGYTF	TGTGCCAGCATGGGAGGGCCAGAAGGGGGAAACTATGGCTACACCTTC
NA	TRBV30	TRBJ2-7	NA	CAWMYSAYEQYF	TGTGCCTGGATGTACTCCGCCTACGAGCAGTACTTC
NA	TRBV3-1/TRBV3-2	TRBJ2-5	NA	CASSSQVGLPRETQYF	TGTGCCAGCAGCTCCCAGGTGGGACTTCCCCGGGAGACCCAGTACTTC
NA	TRBV21-1	TRBJ1-1	NA	CASDLGAGDF	TGTGCCAGCGACCTTGGGGCGGGAGACTTT
NA	TRBV5-8	TRBJ1-5	NA	CASSFDRNQPQHF	TGTGCCAGCAGCTTTGATAGAAATCAGCCCCAGCATTTT
TRBD1	TRBV7-3	TRBJ2-5	NA	CASSSGQWETQYF	TGTGCCAGCAGCTCGGGACAGTGGGAGACCCAGTACTTC
NA	TRBV28	TRBJ1-2	NA	CASSSTKGEGYGYTF	TGTGCCAGCAGTTCGACAAAGGGGGAGGGCTATGGCTACACCTTC
TRBD1	TRBV5-1	TRBJ2-3	NA	CASRAGQGLGTDTQYF	TGCGCCAGCAGGGCGGGACAGGGATTGGGCACAGATACGCAGTATTTT
NA	TRBV6-5	TRBJ1-2	NA	CASSYSGRRGGGYTF	TGTGCCAGCAGTTACTCGGGTCGGAGGGGCGGTGGCTACACCTTC
TRBD1	TRBV5-1	TRBJ2-1	NA	CASSLGRQGVDEQFF	TGCGCCAGCAGCTTGGGGCGACAGGGGGTGGATGAGCAGTTCTTC
TRBD1	TRBV28	TRBJ1-2	NA	CASSLPTGGNTF	TGTGCCAGCAGCTTACCCACAGGGGGTAACACCTTC
NA	TRBV5-8	TRBJ1-5	NA	CASSLDVGDQPQHF	TGTGCCAGCAGCTTGGATGTCGGGGATCAGCCCCAGCATTTT
NA	TRBV12-3/TRBV12-4	TRBJ1-2	few	CASSPGFGYGYTF	TGTGCCAGCAGCCCCGGGTTCGGCTATGGCTACACCTTC
TRBD1	TRBV14	TRBJ1-1	NA	CASTRGQGAAEAFF	TGTGCCAGCACTCGGGGGCAGGGGGCGGCTGAAGCTTTCTTT
TRBD1	TRBV4-2	TRBJ2-7	NA	CASSPDRGTYEQYF	TGTGCCAGCAGCCCGGACAGGGGAACCTACGAGCAGTACTTC
NA	TRBV13	TRBJ1-6	NA	CASSLGTGGSPLHF	TGTGCCAGCAGCCTCGGAACCGGCGGCTCACCCCTCCACTTT
TRBD1	TRBV19	TRBJ1-3	NA	CASSPPTGNGNTIYF	TGTGCCAGTAGTCCACCGACAGGGAATGGAAACACCATATATTTT
NA	TRBV14	TRBJ2-3	once	CASSQVQGLGTQYF	TGTGCCAGCAGCCAAGTGCAGGGGCTGGGTACGCAGTATTTT
NA	TRBV1	TRBJ1-1	NA	CTSISRTGDTEAFF	TGCACCAGCATCAGTAGGACGGGGGACACTGAAGCTTTCTTT
TRBD1	TRBV27	TRBJ1-2	NA	CASSPGQANYGYTF	TGTGCCAGCAGTCCGGGACAGGCTAACTATGGCTACACCTTC
TRBD2	TRBV5-1	TRBJ2-1	NA	CASRSGRGSYNEQFF	TGCGCCAGCAGGTCGGGGAGGGGCTCCTACAATGAGCAGTTCTTC
NA	TRBV19	TRBJ1-5	NA	CASSRTGGNQPQHF	TGTGCCAGTAGCCGGACGGGGGGCAATCAGCCCCAGCATTTT
TRBD2	TRBV6-6	TRBJ2-7	once	CASSYGRVVYEQYF	TGTGCCAGCAGTTACGGGAGGGTCGTCTACGAGCAGTACTTC
NA	TRBV5-4	TRBJ2-7	NA	CASSSPGDYEQYF	TGTGCCAGCAGCTCCCCCGGGGACTACGAGCAGTACTTC
NA	TRBV28	TRBJ1-1	once	CASSLPGNTEAFF	TGTGCCAGCAGTTTACCGGGGAACACTGAAGCTTTCTTT
TRBD2	TRBV4-1	TRBJ2-5	NA	CASSQVAGGLETQYF	TGCGCCAGCAGCCAAGTTGCGGGGGGATTGGAGACCCAGTACTTC
TRBD2	TRBV3-1/TRBV3-2	TRBJ2-3	NA	CASSQISGGADTQYF	TGTGCCAGCAGCCAGATTAGCGGGGGGGCAGATACGCAGTATTTT
TRBD1	TRBV27	TRBJ2-2	medium-sized	CASSIHRQGAYTGELFF	TGTGCCAGCAGTATACACCGACAGGGGGCCTACACCGGGGAGCTGTTTTTT
TRBD1	TRBV2	TRBJ1-4	NA	CASKTGQGDEKLFF	TGTGCCTCCAAAACCGGGCAGGGGGATGAAAAACTGTTTTTT